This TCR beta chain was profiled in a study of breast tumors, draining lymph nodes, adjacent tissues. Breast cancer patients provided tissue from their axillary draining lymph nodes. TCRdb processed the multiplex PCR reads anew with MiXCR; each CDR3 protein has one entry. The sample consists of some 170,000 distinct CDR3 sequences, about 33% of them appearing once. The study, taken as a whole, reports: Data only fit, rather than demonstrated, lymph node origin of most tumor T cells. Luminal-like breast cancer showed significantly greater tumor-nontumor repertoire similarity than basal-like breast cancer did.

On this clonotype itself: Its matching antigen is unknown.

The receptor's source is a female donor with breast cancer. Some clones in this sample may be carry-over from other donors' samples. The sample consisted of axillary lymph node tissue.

DNA for the CDR3: TGTGCCAGCAGGGTCACAGGGTCCACCGGGGAGCTGTTTTTT. Translation gives CASRVTGSTGELFF. V usage is TRBV7-8 and J usage is TRBJ2-2, with TRBD1 as a possible D gene (6 bases). V shed 6 bases and J shed 4 bases, with 12 bases lying between them. The CDR3 consists of 14 residues. Germline V gives CDR1 SGHVS, CDR2 FQNEAQ.